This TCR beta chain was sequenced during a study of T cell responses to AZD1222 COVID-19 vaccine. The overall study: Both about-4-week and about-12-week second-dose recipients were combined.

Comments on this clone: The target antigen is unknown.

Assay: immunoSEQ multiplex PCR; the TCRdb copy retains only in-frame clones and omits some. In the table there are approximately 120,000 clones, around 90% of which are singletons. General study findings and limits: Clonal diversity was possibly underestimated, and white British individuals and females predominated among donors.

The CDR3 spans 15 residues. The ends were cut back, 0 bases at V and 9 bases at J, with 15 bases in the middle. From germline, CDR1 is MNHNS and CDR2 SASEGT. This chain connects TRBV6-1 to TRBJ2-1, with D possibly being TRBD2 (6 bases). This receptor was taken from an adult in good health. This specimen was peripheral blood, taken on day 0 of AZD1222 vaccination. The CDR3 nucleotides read TGTGCCAGCAGTGAAGCCCCACCTACTAGCACTGAGCAGTTCTTC. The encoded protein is CASSEAPPTSTEQFF.